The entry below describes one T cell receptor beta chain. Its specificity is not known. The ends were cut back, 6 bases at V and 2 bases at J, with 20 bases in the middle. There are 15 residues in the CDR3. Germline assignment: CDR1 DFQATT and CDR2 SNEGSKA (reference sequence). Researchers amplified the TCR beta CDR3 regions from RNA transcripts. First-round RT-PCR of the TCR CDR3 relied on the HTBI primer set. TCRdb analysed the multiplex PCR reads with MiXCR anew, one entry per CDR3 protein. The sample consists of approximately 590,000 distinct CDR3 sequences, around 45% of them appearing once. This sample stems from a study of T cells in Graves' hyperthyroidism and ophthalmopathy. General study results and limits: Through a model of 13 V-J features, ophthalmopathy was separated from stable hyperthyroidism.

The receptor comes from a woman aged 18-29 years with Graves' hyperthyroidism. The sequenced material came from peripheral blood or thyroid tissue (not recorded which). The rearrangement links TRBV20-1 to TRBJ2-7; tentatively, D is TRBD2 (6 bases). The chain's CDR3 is CSAEPTGTVTYEQYF. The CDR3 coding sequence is TGCAGTGCCGAACCTACCGGGACTGTAACCTACGAGCAGTACTTC.